This entry describes one TCR beta chain. V was clipped by 0 bases and J by 4 bases; unmatched bases: 3. Per the germline V gene, CDR1 is SEHNR and CDR2 is FQNEAQ (reference sequence). The CDR3 is 15 amino acids. The record originates from a study of cytomegalovirus exposure and HLA in healthy donors. Across the study: Falling in the Caucasian-associated ancestry cluster were 81% of under 500 genotyped donors.

With 60 Vbeta and 13 Jbeta primers, the PCR was carried out. Profiling relied on immunoSEQ multiplex PCR, and the TCRdb table lists in-frame clones only, not all of them. In total, the table holds 50,000 to 55,000 clones. The chain is built from TRBV7-9 and TRBJ1-5, with 7 bases aligning to TRBD1. This clonotype was obtained from a woman in her fifties or sixties in good health and CMV-seropositive. The sample taken for sequencing was PBMCs. The chain's CDR3 is CASSLADRDNQPQHF. The CDR3 DNA follows: TGTGCCAGCAGCTTAGCCGACAGGGATAATCAGCCCCAGCATTTT. The whole variable domain, filled in from reference TRBV7-9 and TRBJ1-5, reads DTGVSQNPRHKITKRGQNVTFRCDPISEHNRLYWYRQTLGQGPEFLTYFQNEAQLEKSRLLSDRFSAERPKGSFSTLEIQRTEQGDSAMYLCASSLADRDNQPQHFGDGTRLSIL.